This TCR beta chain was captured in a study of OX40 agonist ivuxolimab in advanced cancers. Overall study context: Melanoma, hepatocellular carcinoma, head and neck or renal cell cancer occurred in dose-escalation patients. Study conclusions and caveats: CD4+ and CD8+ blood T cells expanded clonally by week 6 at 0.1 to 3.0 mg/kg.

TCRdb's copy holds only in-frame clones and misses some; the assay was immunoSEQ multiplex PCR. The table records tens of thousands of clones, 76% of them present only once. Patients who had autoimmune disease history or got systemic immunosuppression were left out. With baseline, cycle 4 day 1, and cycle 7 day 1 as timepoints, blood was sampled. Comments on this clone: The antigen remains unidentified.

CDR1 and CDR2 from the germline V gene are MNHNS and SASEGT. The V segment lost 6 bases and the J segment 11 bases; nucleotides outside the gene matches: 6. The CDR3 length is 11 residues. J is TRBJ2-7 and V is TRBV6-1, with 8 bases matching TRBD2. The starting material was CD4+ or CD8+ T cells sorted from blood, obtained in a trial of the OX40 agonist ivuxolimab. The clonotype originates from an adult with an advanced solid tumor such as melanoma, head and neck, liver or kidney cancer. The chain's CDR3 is CASSLGGAKYF. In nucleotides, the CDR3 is TGTGCCAGCAGCCTCGGGGGGGCAAAGTACTTC.